The source of this T cell receptor beta chain is a study of blood T cell repertoires in COVID-19. Across the study: The cDNA or gDNA used as material had been derived from T cells, B-cell-depleted T cells, or PBMCs.

This CDR3 contains 15 residues. The V gene's germline CDR1 is SGHTA and CDR2 FQGNSA. V was clipped by 2 bases and J by 2 bases, with 13 bases between them. The repertoire was sequenced with immunoSEQ multiplex PCR; TCRdb's copy has only in-frame clones and lacks some. The table records some 220,000 clones, roughly 85% of them present only once. Sequenced material: peripheral blood. The receptor was isolated from a woman aged 70-85 years with COVID-19, enrolled during active disease. The chain uses TRBV7-2 and TRBJ2-7; D is unclear. The CDR3 loop reads CASSLTQNYPYEQYF. The CDR3 coding sequence is TGTGCCAGCAGCTTAACACAGAATTACCCCTACGAGCAGTACTTC.